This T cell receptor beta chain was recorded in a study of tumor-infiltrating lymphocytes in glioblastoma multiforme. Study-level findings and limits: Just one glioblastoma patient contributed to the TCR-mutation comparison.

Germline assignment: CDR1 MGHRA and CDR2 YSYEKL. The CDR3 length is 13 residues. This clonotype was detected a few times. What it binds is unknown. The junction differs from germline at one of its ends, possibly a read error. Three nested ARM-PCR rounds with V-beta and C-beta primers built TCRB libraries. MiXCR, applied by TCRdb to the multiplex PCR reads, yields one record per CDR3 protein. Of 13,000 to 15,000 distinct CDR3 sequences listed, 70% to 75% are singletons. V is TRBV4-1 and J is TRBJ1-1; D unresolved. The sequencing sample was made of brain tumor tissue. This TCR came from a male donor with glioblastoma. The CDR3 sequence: CASSQEVSTEAFF. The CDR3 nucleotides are TGCGCCAGCAGCCAAGAGGTTTCGACCGAAGCCTTCTTT.